The clone carrying this T cell receptor beta chain showed up just once. Its antigen is unidentified. One end of the junction does not line up with germline, which may come from a read error. This CDR3 has 18 amino acids. Germline CDR1 is LGHNA and CDR2 is YNFKEQ. Peripheral blood genomic DNA, not sorted cells or RNA, was the template. TRB rearrangements spanning V, D and J were amplified using mixed TRB-A/B primers. TCRdb used MiXCR to reprocess the multiplex PCR reads, holding one entry per CDR3 protein. The table lists almost 7,500 distinct CDR3 sequences, 40% to 45% of them singletons. The source of the sample is a study of T cell repertoires in aging, cancer and after chemotherapy. About the study: Donors were grouped into six age bands spanning 30 or younger through 70 or older. General observations from the study: Rebound thymic output was suggested by rising median generation probability during chemotherapy in each cancer cohort.

The TCR sequence derives from a human donor in good health. The rearrangement joins TRBV4-2 to TRBJ2-1; TRBD1 agrees at 8 bases. The sample consisted of blood. CDR3 DNA: TGCGCCAGCAGCCAAGCGGATTCAGGGGGCAATTGGGACAATGAGCAGTTCTTC. Translation gives CASSQADSGGNWDNEQFF.